This T cell receptor (beta chain) was profiled in a study of T cell repertoires in ileal Crohn's disease. Study conclusions and caveats: Compared with non-smokers, active smokers at surgery showed more clonal expansions.

TCRB immunosequencing input was around 540 nanograms of biopsy DNA per sample. The repertoire was sequenced with immunoSEQ multiplex PCR; TCRdb's copy has only in-frame clones and lacks some. The sample has over 14,000 clones; approximately 63% are singletons. This clone has only a few counts. Its target is not known. The CDR3 extends over 16 amino acids. Germline trimming cut 4 bases from V and 2 bases from J; bases unmatched to any gene: 9. The germline V gene encodes CDR1 KGHSY and CDR2 FQNENV. The source of this sequence is an adult with Crohn's disease. The genes are TRBV16 and TRBJ2-3; TRBD1 aligns across 7 bases. Sequencing used ileal tissue. The CDR3 here is CASSPPTGQLTDTQYF. CDR3 nucleotide sequence: TGTGCCAGCAGCCCTCCGACAGGGCAGCTCACAGATACGCAGTATTTT.